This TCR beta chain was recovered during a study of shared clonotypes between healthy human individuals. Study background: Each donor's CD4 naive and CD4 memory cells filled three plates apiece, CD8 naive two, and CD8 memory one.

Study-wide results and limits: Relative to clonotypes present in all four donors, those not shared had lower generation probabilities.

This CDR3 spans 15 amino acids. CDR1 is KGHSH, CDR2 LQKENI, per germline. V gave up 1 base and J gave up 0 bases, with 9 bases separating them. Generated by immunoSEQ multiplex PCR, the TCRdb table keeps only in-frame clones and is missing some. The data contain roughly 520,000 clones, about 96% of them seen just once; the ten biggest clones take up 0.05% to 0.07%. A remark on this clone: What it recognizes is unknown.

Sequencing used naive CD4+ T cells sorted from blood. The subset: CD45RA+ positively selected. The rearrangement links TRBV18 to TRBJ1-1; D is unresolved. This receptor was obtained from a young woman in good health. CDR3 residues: CASSPLEAVNTEAFF. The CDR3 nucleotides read TGTGCCAGCTCACCACTTGAAGCGGTGAACACTGAAGCTTTCTTT.